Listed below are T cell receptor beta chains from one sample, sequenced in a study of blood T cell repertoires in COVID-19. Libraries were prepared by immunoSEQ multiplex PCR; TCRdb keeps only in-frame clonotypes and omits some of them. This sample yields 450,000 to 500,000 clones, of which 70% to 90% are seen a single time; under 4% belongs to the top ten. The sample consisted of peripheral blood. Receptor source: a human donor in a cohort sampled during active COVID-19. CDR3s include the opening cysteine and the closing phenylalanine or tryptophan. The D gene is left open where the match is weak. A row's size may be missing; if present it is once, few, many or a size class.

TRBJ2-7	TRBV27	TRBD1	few	CASSRDRFYEQYF	TGTGCCAGCAGTCGGGACAGATTTTACGAGCAGTACTTC
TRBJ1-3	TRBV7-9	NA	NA	CASSLGVTGNTIYF	TGTGCCAGCAGCTTAGGAGTAACTGGAAACACCATATATTTT
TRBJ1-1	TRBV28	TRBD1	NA	CASTIDRETEAFF	TGTGCCAGCACCATCGACAGGGAAACTGAAGCTTTCTTT
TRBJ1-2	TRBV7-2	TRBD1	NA	CASSLGQGSGGYTF	TGTGCCAGCAGCTTGGGACAGGGTTCGGGAGGCTACACCTTC
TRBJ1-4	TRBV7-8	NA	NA	CASSLTSGSNEKLFF	TGTGCCAGCAGCTTAACGTCAGGCTCTAATGAAAAACTGTTTTTT
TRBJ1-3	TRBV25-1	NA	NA	CASSDTGSSGNTIYF	TGTGCCAGCAGTGATACAGGTTCTTCTGGAAACACCATATATTTT
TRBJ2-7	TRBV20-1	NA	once	CSASIFGEMSYEQYF	TGCAGTGCTAGTATTTTCGGAGAAATGTCCTACGAGCAGTACTTC
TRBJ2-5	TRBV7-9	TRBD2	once	CASSLASPGRGETQYF	TGTGCCAGCAGCTTAGCCAGCCCAGGGAGGGGAGAGACCCAGTACTTC
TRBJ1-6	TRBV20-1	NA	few	CSASQNSPLHF	TGCAGTGCTAGCCAAAATTCACCCCTCCACTTT
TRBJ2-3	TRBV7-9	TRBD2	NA	CASSPGLAGITDTQYF	TGTGCCAGCAGTCCGGGACTAGCGGGGATTACAGATACGCAGTATTTT
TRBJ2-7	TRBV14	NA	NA	CASSQDSGRQEYF	TGTGCCAGCAGCCAAGATTCAGGGAGGCAGGAGTACTTC
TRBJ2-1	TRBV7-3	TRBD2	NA	CASSARAGDQQFF	TGTGCCAGCAGCGCCCGAGCGGGGGACCAGCAGTTCTTC
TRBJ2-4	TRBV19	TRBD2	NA	CASTPRASGGVDIQYF	TGTGCCAGTACTCCCCGGGCTAGCGGGGGCGTAGACATTCAGTACTTC
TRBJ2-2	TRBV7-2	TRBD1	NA	CASSLETGGGTGELFF	TGTGCCAGCAGCTTAGAGACAGGGGGCGGCACCGGGGAGCTGTTTTTT
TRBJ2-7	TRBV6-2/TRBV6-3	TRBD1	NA	CASSYLGQASYEQYF	TGTGCCAGCAGTTACCTCGGACAGGCCTCCTACGAGCAGTACTTC
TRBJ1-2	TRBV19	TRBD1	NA	CASRPVGTVDVYTF	TGTGCCAGTAGACCGGTTGGGACAGTCGATGTCTACACCTTC
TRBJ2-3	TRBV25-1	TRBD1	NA	CATRDRLTDTQYF	TGTGCCACCCGGGACAGATTAACAGATACGCAGTATTTT
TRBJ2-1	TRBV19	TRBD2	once	CASSIEGLAWNEQFF	TGTGCCAGTAGTATCGAGGGACTAGCCTGGAATGAGCAGTTCTTC
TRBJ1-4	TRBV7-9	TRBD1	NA	CASSLTPGQGANENEKLFF	TGTGCCAGCAGCTTAACACCGGGACAGGGGGCGAATGAGAACGAAAAACTGTTTTTT
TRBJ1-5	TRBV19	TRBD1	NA	CASSPRTGGQPQHF	TGTGCCAGTAGCCCCAGGACAGGCGGTCAGCCCCAGCATTTT
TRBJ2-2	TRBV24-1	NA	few	CATSSNTGELFF	TGTGCCACCTCAAGCAACACCGGGGAGCTGTTTTTT
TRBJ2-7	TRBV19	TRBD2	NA	CASSVMTSGREDYEQYF	TGTGCCAGTAGTGTTATGACTAGCGGGAGGGAGGACTACGAGCAGTACTTC
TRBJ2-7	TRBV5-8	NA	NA	CASSLVGGSAYEQYF	TGTGCCAGCAGCTTGGTTGGCGGTTCCGCCTACGAGCAGTACTTC
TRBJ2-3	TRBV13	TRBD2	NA	CASSLARLAGGLDTQYF	TGTGCCAGCAGCTTAGCCCGACTAGCGGGAGGGTTAGATACGCAGTATTTT
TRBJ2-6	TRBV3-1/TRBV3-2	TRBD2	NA	CASSPGGSGANVLTF	TGTGCCAGCAGCCCGGGGGGCTCTGGGGCCAACGTCCTGACTTTC